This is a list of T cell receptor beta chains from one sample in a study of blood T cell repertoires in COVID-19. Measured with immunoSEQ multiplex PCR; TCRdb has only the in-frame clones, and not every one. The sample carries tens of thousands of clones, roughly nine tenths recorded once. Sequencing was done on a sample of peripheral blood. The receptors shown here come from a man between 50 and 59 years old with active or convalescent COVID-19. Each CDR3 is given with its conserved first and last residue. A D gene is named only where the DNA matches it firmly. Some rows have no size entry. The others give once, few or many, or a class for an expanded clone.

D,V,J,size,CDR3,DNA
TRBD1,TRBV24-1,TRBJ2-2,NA,CATSDPGTGNTGELFF,TGTGCCACCAGTGATCCCGGGACAGGGAACACCGGGGAGCTGTTTTTT
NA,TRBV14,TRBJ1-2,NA,CASSTQTLDGYTF,TGTGCCAGCAGCACCCAGACTCTTGATGGCTACACCTTC
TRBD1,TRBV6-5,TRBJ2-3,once,CASSYSGQGKTDTQYF,TGTGCCAGCAGTTACTCGGGACAGGGGAAAACAGATACGCAGTATTTT
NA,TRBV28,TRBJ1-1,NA,CASSLLYPGPGVGEAFF,TGTGCCAGCAGTTTATTATACCCCGGGCCGGGAGTCGGAGAAGCTTTCTTT
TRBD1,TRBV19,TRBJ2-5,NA,CASSNQAGTGSETQYF,TGTGCCAGTAGTAATCAGGCCGGGACAGGGTCAGAGACCCAGTACTTC
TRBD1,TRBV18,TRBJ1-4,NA,CASSPLWTGKTNEKLFF,TGTGCCAGCTCACCACTCTGGACAGGGAAAACTAATGAAAAACTGTTTTTT
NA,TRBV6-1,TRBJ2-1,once,CASSEAPGLEQFF,TGTGCCAGCAGTGAAGCTCCAGGGCTTGAGCAGTTCTTC
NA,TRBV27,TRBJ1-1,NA,CASSLVGALTEAFF,TGTGCCAGCAGCTTAGTGGGGGCGTTGACTGAAGCTTTCTTT
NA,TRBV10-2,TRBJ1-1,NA,CASSSWNTEAFF,TGCGCCAGCAGTTCTTGGAACACTGAAGCTTTCTTT
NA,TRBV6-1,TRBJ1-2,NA,CASSELSETVYGYTF,TGTGCCAGCAGTGAATTAAGCGAGACAGTCTATGGCTACACCTTC
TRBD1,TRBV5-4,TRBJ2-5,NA,CASSSPSGTDQETQYF,TGTGCCAGCAGCTCACCTTCTGGGACAGATCAAGAGACCCAGTACTTC
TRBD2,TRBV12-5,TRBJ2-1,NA,CASGLRTSGGYEQFF,TGTGCTAGTGGTTTGAGGACTAGCGGGGGTTATGAGCAGTTCTTC
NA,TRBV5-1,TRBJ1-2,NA,CASSLMQGNLRGYTF,TGCGCCAGCAGCTTGATGCAGGGTAACTTACGAGGCTACACCTTC
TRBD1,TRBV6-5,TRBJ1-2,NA,CASRTGGRDGYTF,TGTGCCAGCAGGACAGGGGGCCGGGATGGCTACACCTTC
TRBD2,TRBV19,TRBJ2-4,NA,CASSIPGQLAGAAKNIQYF,TGTGCCAGTAGTATCCCGGGACAATTAGCGGGGGCCGCCAAAAACATTCAGTACTTC
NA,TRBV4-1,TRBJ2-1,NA,CASSLSSREQFF,TGCGCCAGCAGCCTTTCAAGCAGGGAGCAGTTCTTC
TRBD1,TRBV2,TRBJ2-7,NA,CASRTLGTAYEQYF,TGTGCCAGCAGAACCCTCGGGACAGCCTACGAGCAGTACTTC